This T cell receptor beta chain was captured by sequencing in a study of blood T cell repertoires in COVID-19. Background on the study: PBMCs, B-cell-depleted T cells, or T cells were the source of the cDNA or gDNA that made up the material.

Some clones are missing from TCRdb's copy, which holds only in-frame ones; the method was immunoSEQ multiplex PCR. The profile shows approximately 450,000 clones, 75% to 90% of them singletons. Enrolled through a virtual design, the participants were between 18 and 89 years of age and came from under 30 US areas. Participant-given clinical history determined each cohort assignment. The ends were cut back, 6 bases at V and 0 bases at J, with 15 bases in the middle. Per germline, CDR1 KGHSH and CDR2 LQKENI. This CDR3 has 16 amino acids. Sequences were obtained from PBMCs or T cells enriched from blood (not recorded which). The chain recombines TRBV18 with TRBJ1-3; D not resolved. The TCR sequence derives from a man aged 30-40 years who had recovered from COVID-19. The CDR3 protein is CASSPRERASGNTIYF. CDR3 sequence (DNA): TGTGCCAGCTCCCCCCGGGAGAGGGCCTCTGGAAACACCATATATTTT.